This T cell receptor beta chain came from a study of blood T cells in healthy people across ages. Study details: About one barcoded beta molecule was captured per two T cells (by template switching).

This clonotype was detected ten times or more. Its antigen remains unknown. The second PCR ran 7 to 11 cycles with a sample-barcoded 5' primer and J-beta primers. TCRdb recomputed calls from the 5' RACE reads with MiXCR, one row per CDR3 protein. The sample carries 700,000 to 850,000 distinct CDR3 sequences, around 36% recorded once. Trimming stripped 3 bases from V and 0 bases from J, with 18 bases between. Germline CDR1 DFQATT, CDR2 SNEGSKA (reference sequence). The CDR3 totals 16 residues. In terms of origin and age, donors were healthy Caucasian individuals from Russia aged about 6 to 95. Isolation of PBMCs gave at least 7 million cells per sample. Study-level points and caveats: The diversity estimates, figures obtained from one million T cells, were considered underestimates.

Material: blood. This sequence originates from a man aged 18 to 29 in good health. V usage is TRBV20-1 and J usage is TRBJ2-7, with no clear D. In DNA form, the CDR3 reads TGCAGTGCTAGGAGCTCGGGTGCGATCTACTCCTACGAGCAGTACTTC. Translating it yields CSARSSGAIYSYEQYF.